Here is one TCR beta chain with its context. No antigen is known for it. As every portion of the isolated RNA was reverse transcribed, the sequencing read expressed TCRB transcripts. The repertoire was sequenced with immunoSEQ multiplex PCR; TCRdb's copy has only in-frame clones and lacks some. The data contain 680,000 or so clones, around 16% of them singletons. This sample was included in a study of beta chain features in type 1 diabetes. Broader study findings: Cells expressing TCR highly could be over-represented by cDNA sequencing.

Per germline, CDR1 SGHRS and CDR2 YFSETQ. Trimming took 4 bases from V and 5 from J; bases not matched to a gene: 5. The CDR3 totals 13 residues. The clonotype was recovered from a man between 18 and 35 years old in good health. The material sequenced was naive CD4+ T cells from blood. V gene TRBV5-1 combines with J gene TRBJ2-5, with 7 bases aligning to TRBD1. The CDR3 region is CASSPDRVETQYF. Written as DNA, the CDR3 is TGCGCCAGCAGCCCCGACAGGGTGGAGACCCAGTACTTC.